The next 2 T cell receptor beta chains were all read from a single sample in a study of tissue T cells after allogeneic stem cell transplantation. Time point specified: mouse harvest day 14 after allogeneic transplant. Tail vein injection delivered 10^7 T-cell-depleted bone marrow cells and 10^6 splenic CD5+ T cells. Assay: immunoSEQ multiplex PCR; the TCRdb copy retains only in-frame clones and omits some. The data hold some 5,000 clones, with over 30% observed a single time. Sequencing input: gut tissue. Source of these receptors: a female BALB/c mouse given C57BL/6 T cells with graft-versus-host disease after an allogeneic hematopoietic cell transplant.

This clone was seen more than once but under ten times. Here the gene names and germline are mouse. The read terminates 1 residue before the CDR3 end, so the remaining end is supplied by the germline J gene. The rearrangement links TRBV26 to TRBJ2-4; 8 bases map to TRBD2. The V gene end was trimmed by 0 bases and the J gene end by 2 bases; junction bases not matched to a gene: 7. Germline V gene data show CDR1 as KGHPV and CDR2 as FQNQEV (reference sequence). The CDR3 length is 17 residues. This CDR3 reads CASSLSWLGGFQNTLYF. The part of the CDR3 DNA that was read is TGTGCCAGCAGTCTGTCGTGGCTGGGGGGATTTCAAAACACCTTGTAC. Filled out from reference TRBV26 and TRBJ2-4, the complete variable domain reads NSKVIQTPRYLVKGQGQKAKMRCIPEKGHPVVFWYQQNKNNEFKFLINFQNQEVLQQIDMTEKRFSAECPSNSPCSLEIQSSEAGDSALYLCASSLSWLGGFQNTLYFGAGTRLSVL.

In its sample, this clone ranks as large. Gene names and germline match the mouse. The CDR3 end is not reached by the read, which stops 1 residue before it; the germline J gene fills it in. The chain recombines TRBV23 with TRBJ2-3; TRBD2 is taken as the D call from the table, unchecked against the DNA. The CDR3 has 11 amino acids. Germline CDR1 reads KGHTA; CDR2 reads FQNQQP. CDR3 residues: CSSSLGESLYF. The DNA read from the CDR3 is TGCTCCAGCAGTCTGGGGGAATCGCTGTAT.